This entry describes one TCR beta chain. Its specificity is not known. These data originate in a study of OX40 agonist ivuxolimab in advanced cancers. Background on the study: Dose-escalation cases comprised hepatocellular carcinoma, melanoma, renal cell or head and neck cancer.

Method: immunoSEQ multiplex PCR; TCRdb's copy keeps in-frame clones and lacks some. Of some 70,000 clones listed, about 86% are singletons. Study results and caveats: The antigen specificity of the peripheral T cells (those that were expanded) was not determined.

This CDR3 is built from 15 residues. Germline assignment: CDR1 KGHSH and CDR2 LQKENI. Trimming stripped 0 bases from V and 3 bases from J, with 8 bases between. The TCR comes from an adult with an advanced solid tumor such as melanoma, head and neck, liver or kidney cancer. The sequencing here drew on CD4+ or CD8+ T cells sorted from blood, taken in a trial of the OX40 agonist ivuxolimab. The chain uses TRBV18 and TRBJ2-2; no clear D. Written as DNA, the CDR3 is TGTGCCAGCTCACCACCGCCACCTTACACCGGGGAGCTGTTTTTT. This sequence encodes CASSPPPPYTGELFF.